These T cell receptor beta chains were read from a single sample in a study of T cell repertoires in cytomegalovirus infection. TCRdb re-called the reads through MiXCR, storing one row per CDR3 protein. The sample consists of more than 150,000 distinct CDR3 sequences, approximately 19% of them appearing once. Sequencing input: PBMCs. These receptors came from a human donor in good health (CMV status not recorded). Some clones in this sample may be carry-over from other donors' samples. Both conserved end residues are part of each CDR3.

v_gene	CDR3aa
TRBV6-5	CASSYSAANYGYTF
TRBV14	CASSQLRGFEAFF
TRBV2	CASKFQGMSNQPQHF
TRBV12-3/TRBV12-4	CASSLKARLGGYTF
TRBV6-2/TRBV6-3	CASRGDWGETQYF
TRBV19	CVSRMTGGYQPQHF
TRBV7-2	CASSTTLQGNYGYTF
TRBV6-6	CASRTGGNSNQPQHF
TRBV20-1	CSAISDRGHSPLHF
TRBV7-2	CASSLVGGSSREQYF
TRBV12-3/TRBV12-4	CASSPGDYNSPLHF
TRBV19	CASRRPGLAGTGELFF
TRBV12-3/TRBV12-4	CASSFGGDQPQHF
TRBV20-1	CSATVDSPGYTF
TRBV11-3	CASSLNGGSNTEAFF
TRBV27	CASSSGGYQPQHF
TRBV12-3/TRBV12-4	CASSLIVGELFF
TRBV6-2/TRBV6-3	CASSWGVSNQPQHF
TRBV7-2	CASSPGTGAGSPLHF
TRBV12-3/TRBV12-4	CASSERQAYEQYF
TRBV19	CASSTTGSIYNEQFF
TRBV29-1	CSGSGPSGSYEQYF
TRBV7-2	CASSARPRGGEQFF
TRBV19	CASSQGRGSSSYNEQFF
TRBV19	CASSTHRTGLFGGYTF
TRBV10-3	CATMGRETWDEQYF
TRBV28	CASSFQSFGENYGYTF
TRBV10-2	CASSESGGPSPYEQYF
TRBV18	CASSPQGRNNYGYTF
TRBV10-3	CAISILTGGGGYTF
TRBV29-1	CSVSPAASYEQYF
TRBV5-1	CASSLGAGTSGSYEQYF
TRBV29-1	CSVEEELGWTEAFF
TRBV10-3	CAISEGQDTEAFF
TRBV10-3	CAISESNRLYEQYF
TRBV5-1	CASSAGTSGGSEQFF
TRBV12-3/TRBV12-4	CASSRFGRVGLAGGNRTYEQYF
TRBV19	CASSIRRTEAFF
TRBV7-8	CASSFGLRRETQYF
TRBV7-2	CASSPNTGEPFF